The 2 T cell receptor beta chains below all came from one sample that was sequenced in a study of pediatric ulcerative colitis. Rectal tissue came from one to two pinch biopsies taken at colonoscopy. Only in-frame clones appear in the TCRdb table, and some are missing; sequencing was by immunoSEQ multiplex PCR. The top ten clones hold approximately 7.5% of a sample with about 16,000 clones, about 80% of them seen once. Material for sequencing was gut tissue. The receptors here all came from a boy aged 5-17 years who was a control in a study of pediatric ulcerative colitis.

This clone was seen more than once but under ten times. Mismatch with germline at one junction end may stem from a read error. The chain carries TRBV7-7 and TRBJ2-5; 14 nucleotides align to TRBD2. Germline loops: CDR1 SSHAT, CDR2 FNYEAQ (reference sequence). The CDR3 spans 18 residues. The CDR3 sequence is CASSLYGLAGGGQETQYF. The CDR3 region has the DNA TGTGCTAGCAGCTTATACGGACTAGCGGGAGGTGGGCAAGAGACCCAGTACTTC.

This chain connects TRBV18 to TRBJ2-7; 8 bases fit TRBD1. Germline lookup yields CDR1 KGHSH and CDR2 LQKENI. V was clipped by 0 bases and J by 1 base; unmatched bases: 2. The CDR3 sequence is 15 residues long. Written as DNA, the CDR3 is TGTGCCAGCTCACCACCGGGACAGGTTTCCTACGAGCAGTACTTC. As protein: CASSPPGQVSYEQYF.